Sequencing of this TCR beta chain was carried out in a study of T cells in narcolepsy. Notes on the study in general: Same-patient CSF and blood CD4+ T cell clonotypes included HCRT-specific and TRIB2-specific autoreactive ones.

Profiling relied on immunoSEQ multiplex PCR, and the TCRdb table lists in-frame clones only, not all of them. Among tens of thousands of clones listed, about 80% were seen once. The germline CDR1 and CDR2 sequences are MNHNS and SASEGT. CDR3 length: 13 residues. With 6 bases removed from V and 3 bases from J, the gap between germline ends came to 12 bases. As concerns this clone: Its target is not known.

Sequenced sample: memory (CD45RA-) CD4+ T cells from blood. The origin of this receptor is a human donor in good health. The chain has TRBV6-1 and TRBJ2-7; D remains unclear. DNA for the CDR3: TGTGCCAGCAGGTACATCTTGGGCTACGAGCAGTACTTC. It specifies CASRYILGYEQYF.